This record looks at one TCR beta chain sequence and its context. The antigen is undetermined. Presence of unique molecular identifiers characterized the TCR beta cDNA libraries. Input populations of roughly 0.85 to 11 million T cells gave rise to around 480,000 cDNA molecules. TCRdb processed the PCR reads anew with MiXCR; each CDR3 protein has one entry. The data hold 650,000 to 850,000 distinct CDR3 sequences, with roughly half observed a single time. The CDR3 runs 16 residues. Trimming cost V 3 bases and J 0 bases, with 12 bases left between them. These data belong to a study of post-analysis software for immune sequencing data. Study results and limitations: Roughly 5 TRBV segments, TRBV5-6, TRBV5-1 and TRBV20-1 among them, were found more frequent in patients than controls.

J is TRBJ2-1 and V is TRBV12-3 or TRBV12-4; TRBD2 is a possible D gene (6 bases). The sequence came from a girl between 5 and 17 years old with multiple sclerosis. The sequencing sample was made of blood. The CDR3 nucleotides are TGTGCCAGCAGTTTTGGGACTCCCAGCTCCTACAATGAGCAGTTCTTC. This encodes CASSFGTPSSYNEQFF.